Below are 29 T cell receptor beta chains sequenced from a single sample in a study of a mutant IDH1 vaccine in newly diagnosed glioma. Regarding time point: week 47, end of study. All doses held 300 ug of mutant IDH1 20-mer peptide, with topical imiquimod. The protocol was immunoSEQ multiplex PCR, while the TCRdb copy is restricted to in-frame clones and leaves out a portion. The sample includes tens of thousands of clones, less than 80% of them seen just once. The antigens of these receptors remain unknown. Sequenced material: PBMCs, taken from a glioma patient whose treatment included an IDH1 peptide vaccine. These receptors all come from a man in his forties or fifties with glioma.

This clone was counted once. V usage is TRBV5-8 and J usage is TRBJ2-5, with TRBD1 matching 7 bases. V was clipped by 0 bases and J by 3 bases; unmatched bases: 5. Per the germline V gene, CDR1 is SGHTS and CDR2 is YDEGEE. The CDR3 covers 15 residues. The CDR3 region is CASSLAGGAKETQYF. The CDR3 nucleotides read TGTGCCAGCAGCTTGGCAGGGGGAGCAAAAGAGACCCAGTACTTC.

This clone has a single count. The chain combines TRBV6-1 with TRBJ1-2; D ambiguous. Germline CDR1 reads MNHNS; CDR2 reads SASEGT. V was shortened by 7 bases and J by 3 bases, with 18 bases between the two germline ends. This CDR3 spans 15 amino acids. CDR3 sequence (DNA): TGTGCCAGCACCCGAAGGTGGGGTGGTGACTATGGCTACACCTTC. Translation gives CASTRRWGGDYGYTF.

This clone was observed a few times. CDR3 sequence: CAWSPLKGRQGPYGYTF. For the CDR3, the DNA is TGTGCCTGGAGTCCCCTCAAGGGGAGACAGGGGCCATATGGCTACACCTTC. This sequence joins TRBV30 and TRBJ1-2; 8 nucleotides match TRBD1. The CDR3 runs 17 residues. The germline V gene encodes CDR1 GTSNPN and CDR2 SVGIG (reference sequence). V lost 2 bases, J lost 5 bases, and 16 bases stayed unmatched.

The chain carries TRBV6-6 and TRBJ1-5; D gene uncertain. Germline values: CDR1 MNHNY, CDR2 SVGAGI (reference sequence). V was clipped by 5 bases and J by 0 bases, with 11 bases between them. The CDR3 runs to 15 residues. The CDR3 DNA follows: TGTGCCAGCAGTCCCTGGGCTTATAGCAATCAGCCCCAGCATTTT. As protein: CASSPWAYSNQPQHF.

Only a few counts were recorded for this clone. V is TRBV7-6 and J is TRBJ1-6; D is undetermined. Per the germline V gene, CDR1 is SGHVS and CDR2 is FNYEAQ. V lost 4 bases and J lost 10, with 11 bases in between. The CDR3 length is 13 residues. The CDR3 nucleotides are TGTGCCAGCAGCTCGGATCTGCAGTCACCCCTCCACTTT. Translation gives CASSSDLQSPLHF.

The chain is built from TRBV6-1 and TRBJ2-7; possibly TRBD1 for D (7 bases). V lost 3 bases and J lost 2, with 11 bases in between. The CDR3 has 14 residues. Germline V gene sequence: CDR1 MNHNS, CDR2 SASEGT. The CDR3 sequence is CASSEQGGPYEQYF. In DNA form, the CDR3 reads TGTGCCAGCAGTGAGCAGGGGGGACCCTACGAGCAGTACTTC.

J is TRBJ1-5 and V is TRBV5-1; D is perhaps TRBD1 (5 bases). V was shortened by 4 bases and J by 3 bases, with 8 bases between the two germline ends. The CDR3 is made up of 13 amino acids. From germline, CDR1 is SGHRS and CDR2 YFSETQ. The CDR3 DNA reads TGCGCCAGCAGCGGGGGACTCAATCAGCCCCAGCATTTT. It translates to CASSGGLNQPQHF. Looking up the rest from reference TRBV5-1 and TRBJ1-5 gives the full variable domain: KAGVTQTPRYLIKTRGQQVTLSCSPISGHRSVSWYQQTPGQGLQFLFEYFSETQRNKGNFPGRFSGRQFSNSRSEMNVSTLELGDSALYLCASSGGLNQPQHFGDGTRLSIL.

This clone was detected only a few times. The V and J genes are TRBV28 and TRBJ1-1, with 7 bases matching TRBD1. The CDR3 is 15 residues long. With V trimmed by 1 base and J by 5 bases, 7 bases remained unmatched. Germline-derived CDR1 and CDR2 are MDHEN and SYDVKM. CDR3 in amino acids: CASSLSTGLDTEAFF. The CDR3 DNA is TGTGCCAGCAGTTTATCGACAGGGCTGGATACTGAAGCTTTCTTT.

This sequence joins TRBV4-1 and TRBJ2-2; 8 bases line up with TRBD2. The V gene's germline CDR1 is MGHRA and CDR2 YSYEKL. Trimming at V came to 4 bases and at J to 6 bases, leaving 13 bases not matched to a gene. There are 17 residues in the CDR3. The CDR3 protein is CASSLFTSGGSAGELFF. CDR3 DNA sequence: TGCGCCAGCAGCCTCTTTACAAGCGGGGGTTCTGCCGGGGAGCTGTTTTTT.

The chain links TRBV2 to TRBJ1-4; the match to TRBD1 covers 7 bases. The CDR3 sequence is 14 residues long. Germline V gene data show CDR1 as SNHLY and CDR2 as FYNNEI. V dropped 5 bases and J dropped 7; count of bases not matched to a gene: 7. This CDR3 reads CASSPTGRGEKLFF. In DNA form, the CDR3 reads TGTGCCAGCAGTCCGACAGGGAGGGGTGAAAAACTGTTTTTT.

This chain uses TRBV23-1 with TRBJ1-3, with D perhaps TRBD1 (6 bases). TRBV23-1 is recorded as an ORF, its role being uncertain. CDR3 length equals 15 residues. V lost 8 bases, J lost 3 bases, and 17 bases lay in between. The CDR3 protein is CASPEQGFFGNTIYF. CDR3 sequence (DNA): TGCGCCAGCCCCGAACAGGGTTTTTTTGGAAACACCATATATTTT.

The chain uses TRBV7-2 and TRBJ2-7; D is ambiguous. The CDR3 runs to 13 residues. CDR1 SGHTA and CDR2 FQGNSA come from the germline V gene. The germline V and J ends were trimmed by 3 bases and 1 base, with 7 bases remaining between them. In nucleotides, the CDR3 is TGTGCCAGCAGCTTTGGCCTGTCCTACGAGCAGTACTTC. This sequence encodes CASSFGLSYEQYF.

The sample holds one count of this clone. V gene TRBV15 combines with J gene TRBJ2-5; the D gene could be TRBD1 or TRBD2 (5 bases each). The CDR3 spans 14 residues. Trimming shortened V by 3 bases and J by 1 base, and 9 bases separated the two germline ends. Germline V gene sequence: CDR1 LNHNV, CDR2 YYDKDF (reference sequence). The CDR3 nucleotides are TGTGCCACCAGCAGTCGGGGCTCCCAAGAGACCCAGTACTTC. Encoded protein: CATSSRGSQETQYF.

The rearrangement links TRBV5-1 to TRBJ1-1; no definite D call. The ends were cut back, 7 bases at V and 1 base at J, with 14 bases in the middle. This CDR3 has 14 amino acids. Germline V gene lookup returns CDR1 SGHRS and CDR2 YFSETQ. In DNA form, the CDR3 reads TGCGCCAGCGCTACAGACACGGGGAACACTGAAGCTTTCTTT. It yields the protein CASATDTGNTEAFF. Full variable domain (remainder filled in from reference TRBV5-1 and TRBJ1-1): KAGVTQTPRYLIKTRGQQVTLSCSPISGHRSVSWYQQTPGQGLQFLFEYFSETQRNKGNFPGRFSGRQFSNSRSEMNVSTLELGDSALYLCASATDTGNTEAFFGQGTRLTVV.

The J gene is TRBJ1-1, the V gene TRBV6-5; D might be TRBD1 (6 bases). Germline CDR1 and CDR2: MNHEY and SVGAGI. The CDR3 covers 12 residues. V lost 6 bases to trimming and J lost 8 bases, with 13 bases between them. CDR3 region: CASSLPGTEAFF. Here the CDR3 DNA reads TGTGCCAGCAGCTTGCCCGGGACAGAAGCTTTCTTT.

This clone was observed a single time. The rearrangement links TRBV15 to TRBJ1-5; D not resolved. Germline CDR1 is LNHNV and CDR2 is YYDKDF (reference sequence). V shed 0 bases and J shed 0 bases, with 6 bases lying between them. The CDR3 spans 15 residues. The CDR3 coding sequence is TGTGCCACCAGCAGAGATTTGAATAGCAATCAGCCCCAGCATTTT. Its protein product is CATSRDLNSNQPQHF.

The rearrangement links TRBV4-3 to TRBJ1-4; tentative D call: TRBD1 (5 bases). CDR1 is LGHNA and CDR2 is YSLEER in the germline V gene. Trimming pared 3 bases from V and 8 bases from J, leaving 16 bases between. This CDR3 comprises 15 residues. The CDR3 protein is CASSQQVGGSEKLFF. CDR3 in DNA: TGCGCCAGCAGCCAGCAGGTGGGGGGTAGCGAAAAACTGTTTTTT.

V usage is TRBV9 and J usage is TRBJ1-4; 7 nucleotides align to TRBD1. The V gene end was trimmed by 2 bases and the J gene end by 8 bases; junction bases not matched to a gene: 6. CDR1 is SGDLS, CDR2 YYNGEE, per germline. The CDR3 sequence is 14 residues long. The CDR3 nucleotides read TGTGCCAGCAGCGTTTCAGGGGGTAGGGAAAAACTGTTTTTT. Amino acid sequence: CASSVSGGREKLFF.

The J gene is TRBJ1-4, the V gene TRBV4-3; 8 nucleotides align to TRBD1. CDR3 size: 17 residues. V was pared by 1 base and J by 10 bases, with 14 bases of the junction left unmatched. Germline lookup yields CDR1 LGHNA and CDR2 YSLEER. Written as DNA, the CDR3 is TGCGCCAGCAGCCAAGTGACCGGGAGACAGGGGTTTGTAAAACTGTTTTTT. This encodes CASSQVTGRQGFVKLFF.

The chain links TRBV10-3 to TRBJ1-3; D ambiguous. This CDR3 is built from 15 residues. V lost 3 bases and J 4 bases, leaving 13 bases between the germline ends. Germline lookup yields CDR1 ENHRY and CDR2 SYGVKD. The CDR3, as DNA: TGTGCCATCAGTGACTTTATAACGGGGGGAAACACCATATATTTT. The encoded protein is CAISDFITGGNTIYF.

The V and J genes are TRBV4-3 and TRBJ1-4; D may be TRBD1 (5 bases). Germline V gene data show CDR1 as LGHNA and CDR2 as YSLEER. Deletions cut 1 base from V and 0 bases from J, with 9 bases between. This CDR3 contains 16 residues. DNA for the CDR3: TGCGCCAGCAGCCAAGCTGGGGGAACAACTAATGAAAAACTGTTTTTT. It specifies CASSQAGGTTNEKLFF.

This clone was counted once. Just one base apart from a much larger clone, this may be a read error. This chain uses TRBV6-5 with TRBJ1-5; D is ambiguous. Germline V lookup: CDR1 MNHEY, CDR2 SVGAGI. This CDR3 contains 15 residues. The germline V and J ends were trimmed by 5 bases and 0 bases, with 11 bases remaining between them. DNA for the CDR3: TGTGCCAGCAGTCTACAGCCTTATAGCAATCAGCCCCAGCATTTT. Translation: CASSLQPYSNQPQHF.

This clone was detected only a few times. J is TRBJ1-1 and V is TRBV10-3; 7 nucleotides agree with TRBD1. In germline, CDR1 is ENHRY, CDR2 SYGVKD. V shed 3 bases, J shed 5 bases, and the junction held 6 bases outside the gene matches. The CDR3 consists of 14 residues. The CDR3, as DNA: TGTGCCATCAGTGAAGAGGGGGCAGGGACTGAAGCTTTCTTT. It is translated as CAISEEGAGTEAFF.

This chain joins TRBV19 and TRBJ2-3; 11 bases map to TRBD2. J gave up 2 bases and V 5 bases, and 9 bases lay outside the gene matches. Germline values: CDR1 LNHDA, CDR2 SQIVND (reference sequence). There are 17 residues in the CDR3. CDR3 loop: CASSARLAGSFTDTQYF. In DNA form, the CDR3 reads TGTGCCAGTAGTGCCCGACTAGCGGGGAGCTTCACAGATACGCAGTATTTT.

This chain links TRBV5-4 with TRBJ2-7, with TRBD1 matching 9 bases. V was clipped by 0 bases and J by 1 base; unmatched bases: 11. Germline CDR1 SGHNT, CDR2 YYREEE (reference sequence). The CDR3 loop spans 18 amino acids. CDR3 DNA: TGTGCCAGCAGCTTGGATAAGGGACAGGGCTCCCTTTCCTACGAGCAGTACTTC. Its translation: CASSLDKGQGSLSYEQYF.

The chain couples TRBV7-2 to TRBJ2-2; TRBD1 agrees at 7 bases. This CDR3 has 14 amino acids. Germline CDR1 is SGHTA and CDR2 is FQGNSA. V lost 5 bases and J lost 1; bases outside the gene matches: 1. The CDR3 reads CASSRQGNTGELFF. The CDR3, as DNA: TGTGCCAGCAGCCGACAGGGGAACACCGGGGAGCTGTTTTTT.

The V gene is TRBV7-8, the J gene TRBJ2-7; D is uncertain. The CDR3 totals 15 residues. CDR1 SGHVS and CDR2 FQNEAQ come from the germline V gene. V was trimmed by 0 bases and J by 6 bases, leaving 15 bases between them. CDR3 residues: CASSLASWSSGEQYF. CDR3 in DNA: TGTGCCAGCAGCTTAGCCAGTTGGTCCTCCGGCGAGCAGTACTTC.

The CDR3 bases are TGTGCCAGCAGCTTGGGGCAGGGGAGCAATCAGCCCCAGCATTTT. As protein: CASSLGQGSNQPQHF. The chain is built from TRBV5-4 and TRBJ1-5; D possibly corresponds to TRBD1 (6 bases). CDR1 and CDR2 from the germline V gene are SGHNT and YYREEE (reference sequence). This CDR3 has 15 residues. Trimming left V 0 bases short and J 1 base short, with 8 bases between.

V and J are TRBV6-1 and TRBJ1-6, with 8 bases lining up with TRBD1. The CDR3 has 15 amino acids. The V segment lost 5 bases and the J segment 10 bases; nucleotides outside the gene matches: 10. Germline CDR1 is MNHNS and CDR2 is SASEGT. The CDR3 sequence: CASSNQDRASSPLHF. The CDR3 DNA reads as TGTGCCAGCAGTAACCAGGACAGGGCAAGCTCACCCCTCCACTTT.